This T cell receptor beta chain was recovered during a study of T cell repertoires in cytomegalovirus infection. Study information: Both CMV infection and a matching HLA type were indicated by public TCR beta signatures.

This clonotype has more than one count but fewer than ten. The antigen is not known. Study findings and constraints: What dominated the ex vivo response were HLA-C-restricted CMV-specific TCR beta clonotypes. People with CMV and the relevant HLA were identified by cumulative public TCR beta family frequency.

The CDR3 consists of 14 residues. V lost 9 bases, J lost 0 bases, and 4 bases stayed unmatched. Germline lookup yields CDR1 MNHEY and CDR2 SVGEGT. TCRdb re-analysed the reads in MiXCR, keeping a single row per CDR3 protein. The repertoire holds some 240,000 distinct CDR3 sequences, over 15% seen once, with less than 50% in the top ten. The source material was CD8+ T cells from PBMCs. The chain recombines TRBV6-2 or TRBV6-3 with TRBJ2-1, with TRBD1 matching over 8 bases. The TCR originated in a human donor in good health (CMV status not recorded). Some clones in this sample may be carry-over from other donors' samples. The CDR3 loop is CASQGASSYNEQFF. The CDR3 DNA sequence: TGTGCCAGTCAGGGGGCGAGCTCCTACAATGAGCAGTTCTTC.